This is a list of T cell receptor beta chains from one sample in a study of shared clonotypes between healthy human individuals. TCRdb keeps only in-frame clones here, not all; method: immunoSEQ multiplex PCR. The table records fewer than 1.8 million clones, approximately 98.5% of them present only once. Sequencing was carried out using naive CD4+ T cells sorted from blood. Source of these receptors: a young man in good health. CDR3s include the opening cysteine and the closing phenylalanine or tryptophan.

CDR3 length	J gene	V gene	CDR3 protein
14	TRBJ2-7	TRBV2	CASFSERESYEQYF
13	TRBJ2-7	TRBV27	CATGTSGFYEQYF
14	TRBJ2-7	TRBV14	CASSQIQGAGEQYF
14	TRBJ2-7	TRBV10-2	CATVWTGGSYEQYF
15	TRBJ2-2	TRBV7-2	CASSPNWAGGGELFF
15	TRBJ2-1	TRBV10-3	CAISEVGLQYNEQFF
15	TRBJ2-1	TRBV4-2	CASNSGGDYYNEQFF
12	TRBJ2-7	TRBV30	CAGTRQPYEQYF
14	TRBJ1-1	TRBV9	CASSSRQGGTEAFF
12	TRBJ2-7	TRBV14	CASSHVVYEQYF
20	TRBJ2-1	TRBV18	CASSPRGAGGRGFSYNEQFF
16	TRBJ2-7	TRBV10-3	CAISAYGTSVSYEQYF
16	TRBJ2-1	TRBV6-5	CASSYSGLAGGREQFF
19	TRBJ2-2	TRBV15	CATSRGEGQGAYLAGELFF
15	TRBJ2-7	TRBV5-4	CASSLGQGLSGEQYF
12	TRBJ2-5	TRBV7-2	CASSLGVGTQYF
11	TRBJ1-1	TRBV11-2	CASSLGLGAFF
14	TRBJ1-5	TRBV4-3	CASSQDGRDQPQHF
14	TRBJ1-5	TRBV19	CASSIHQNPQPQHF
16	TRBJ1-1	TRBV5-1	CASSAGTGRMNTEAFF
10	TRBJ2-7	TRBV20-1	CSAPSYEQYF
13	TRBJ1-2	TRBV29-1	CSVAWDRVNGYTF
15	TRBJ2-6	TRBV19	CASRSRVAGANVLTF
13	TRBJ2-1	TRBV27	CASSRPISDEQFF
15	TRBJ2-3	TRBV19	CATTAGLASTDTQYF
12	TRBJ2-5	TRBV29-1	CSVGQQAETQYF
15	TRBJ2-1	TRBV9	CASSAGDRWYNEQFF
9	TRBJ1-5	TRBV10-3	CATQGIQHF
14	TRBJ1-4	TRBV30	CAWSGRGRGEKLFF
16	TRBJ2-3	TRBV7-9	CASSLGDPPGTDTQYF
15	TRBJ2-4	TRBV9	CASSSDASVKNIQYF
13	TRBJ2-7	TRBV18	CASSPSTGYEQYF
12	TRBJ2-7	TRBV29-1	CSVVGKSYEQYF
20	TRBJ2-1	TRBV18	CASSPVTWTSGTSSYNEQFF
11	TRBJ2-1	TRBV6-5	CASIFHNEQFF